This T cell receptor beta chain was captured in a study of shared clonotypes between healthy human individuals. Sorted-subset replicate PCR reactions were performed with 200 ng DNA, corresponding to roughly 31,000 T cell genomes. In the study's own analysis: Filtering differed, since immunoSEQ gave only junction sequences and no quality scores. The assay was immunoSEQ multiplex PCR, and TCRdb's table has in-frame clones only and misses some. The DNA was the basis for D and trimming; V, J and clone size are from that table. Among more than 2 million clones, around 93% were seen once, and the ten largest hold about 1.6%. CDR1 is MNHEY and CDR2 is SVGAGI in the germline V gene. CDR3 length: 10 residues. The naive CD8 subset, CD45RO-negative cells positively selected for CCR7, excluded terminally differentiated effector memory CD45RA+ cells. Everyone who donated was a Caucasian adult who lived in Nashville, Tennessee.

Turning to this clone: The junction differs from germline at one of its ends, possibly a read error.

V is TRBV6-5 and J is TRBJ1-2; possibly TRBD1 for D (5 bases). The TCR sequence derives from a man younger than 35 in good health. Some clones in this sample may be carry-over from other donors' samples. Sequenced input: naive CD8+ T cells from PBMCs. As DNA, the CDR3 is TGTGCCAGCAGGGGAACCGGGACCTTCTTC. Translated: CASRGTGTFF.